This T cell receptor beta chain was obtained from a study of blood T cell repertoires in COVID-19. As for the study in general: Some COVID-19 samples were acute and others convalescent; all came from the United States, Italy and Spain.

The germline V gene encodes CDR1 SGHRS and CDR2 YFSETQ. Unmatched junction bases numbered 9, after V lost 7 bases and J lost 6 bases. This CDR3 comprises 14 residues. Sequenced by immunoSEQ multiplex PCR; TCRdb stores in-frame clones only, minus some. The sample holds fewer than 250,000 clones; 84% are singletons and the top ten take 15% to 20%. Input material: peripheral blood. The receptor's source is a man younger than 40 with active or convalescent COVID-19. This rearrangement joins TRBV5-1 to TRBJ1-4; 7 bases align to TRBD1. This CDR3 reads CASRGDREHEKLFF. As DNA, the CDR3 is TGCGCCAGCCGAGGAGACAGGGAACATGAAAAACTGTTTTTT.